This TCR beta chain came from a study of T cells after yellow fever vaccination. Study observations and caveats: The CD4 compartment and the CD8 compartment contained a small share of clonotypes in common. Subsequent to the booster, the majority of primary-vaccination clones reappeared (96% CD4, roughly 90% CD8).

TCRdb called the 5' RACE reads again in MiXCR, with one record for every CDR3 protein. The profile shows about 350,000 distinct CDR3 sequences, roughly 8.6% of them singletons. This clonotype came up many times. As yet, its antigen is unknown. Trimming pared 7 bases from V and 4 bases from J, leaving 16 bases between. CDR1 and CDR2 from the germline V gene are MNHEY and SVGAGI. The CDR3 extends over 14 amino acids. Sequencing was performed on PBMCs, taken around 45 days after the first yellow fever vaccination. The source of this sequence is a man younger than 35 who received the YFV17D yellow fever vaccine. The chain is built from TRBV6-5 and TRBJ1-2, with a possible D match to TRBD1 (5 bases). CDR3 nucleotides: TGTGCCAGCACCACCCCGGGGCAGCGCTATGGCTACACCTTC. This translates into CASTTPGQRYGYTF.